This T cell receptor (beta chain) derives from a study of T cells in localized non-small cell lung cancer. Whole-study findings and limits: Appearances in adjacent lung were noted for a median approximately 50 of the top 100 tumor clones.

The CDR3 extends over 11 amino acids. With 8 bases removed from V and 5 bases from J, the gap between germline ends came to 9 bases. The germline V gene encodes CDR1 SNHLY and CDR2 FYNNEI. A remark on this clone: Its antigen is unknown.

The data were produced by immunoSEQ multiplex PCR, yet TCRdb's version contains in-frame clones alone and is incomplete. The sample shows roughly 34,000 clones, 65% to 90% of them seen only once. This chain connects TRBV2 to TRBJ2-5; D is ambiguous. This clonotype originated in a male donor aged 60 or over with stage III lung adenocarcinoma. The sample in question was peripheral blood, obtained before any cancer treatment. CDR3 amino acids: CASHFLETQYF. For the CDR3, the DNA is TGTGCCAGCCATTTTTTGGAGACCCAGTACTTC. Full variable domain (rest looked up from reference TRBV2 and TRBJ2-5): EPEVTQTPSHQVTQMGQEVILRCVPISNHLYFYWYRQILGQKVEFLVSFYNNEISEKSEIFDDQFSVERPDGSNFTLKIRSTKLEDSAMYFCASHFLETQYFGPGTRLLVL.